These 23 T cell receptor beta chains originate from one sample sequenced in a study of T cell repertoires in cytomegalovirus infection (dated by TCRdb to about 2019). Sequencing was carried out with an Illumina HiSeq 1500. The public reads were run again by TCRdb, first through fastp at Q25 and then through MiXCR, and only productive beta chains were kept. Every distinct CDR3 protein forms one entry, paired with its most common genes and DNA. The sample table shows around 170,000 distinct CDR3 sequences, and around 14% are seen once. Clones ranked in the top ten supply 27% of the sample. Sequencing was performed on PBMCs. These receptor sequences come from a human donor in good health (CMV status not recorded). Some clones in this sample may be carry-over from other donors' samples.

This clonotype has only a few counts. This chain links TRBV4-3 with TRBJ1-5; D not resolved. Trimming shortened V by 0 bases and J by 3 bases, and 9 bases separated the two germline ends. Germline lookup yields CDR1 LGHNA and CDR2 YSLEER. CDR3 length equals 15 residues. In DNA form, the CDR3 reads TGCGCCAGCAGCCAAGAGTACCATTCCAATCAGCCCCAGCATTTT. It codes for CASSQEYHSNQPQHF.

This clonotype showed up many times. The V call is TRBV20-1, the J call TRBJ1-4; perhaps TRBD1 as D (6 bases). Germline V CDR1 and CDR2: DFQATT, SNEGSKA (reference sequence). The germline V and J ends were trimmed by 6 bases and 0 bases, with 17 bases remaining between them. CDR3 size: 16 residues. CDR3 sequence: CSAAGALFATNEKLFF. The CDR3 nucleotides read TGCAGTGCCGCAGGGGCCTTATTCGCAACTAATGAAAAACTGTTTTTT.

The CDR3, as DNA: TGCAGCGTTGAAGATACCAGTTATGGCTACACCTTC. This translates into CSVEDTSYGYTF. The chain couples TRBV29-1 to TRBJ1-2; no clear D gene. This CDR3 has 12 amino acids. V shed 0 bases and J shed 5 bases, with 7 bases lying between them. Germline V gives CDR1 SQVTM, CDR2 ANQGSEA.

There are many counts of this clonotype. The rearrangement links TRBV7-2 to TRBJ1-1, with 7 bases matching TRBD1. The CDR3 contains 12 residues. Trimming cost V 9 bases and J 6 bases; bases outside gene matches: 7. The germline V gene encodes CDR1 SGHTA and CDR2 FQGNSA. This CDR3 is CASRLQGAEAFF. CDR3 in DNA: TGTGCCAGTAGACTGCAGGGGGCTGAAGCTTTCTTT.

This rearrangement joins TRBV28 to TRBJ2-7, with 9 bases lining up with TRBD1. CDR1 is MDHEN, CDR2 SYDVKM, per germline. The CDR3 covers 13 residues. With 5 bases clipped from V and 6 bases from J, the junction kept 5 bases outside the gene matches. The CDR3 loop is CASSRTGVIEQYF. CDR3 DNA: TGTGCCAGCAGTCGGACAGGGGTCATCGAGCAGTACTTC. Variable domain in full (rest from reference TRBV28 and TRBJ2-7): DVKVTQSSRYLVKRTGEKVFLECVQDMDHENMFWYRQDPGLGLRLIYFSYDVKMKEKGDIPEGYSVSREKKERFSLILESASTNQTSMYLCASSRTGVIEQYFGPGTRLTVT.

The sample holds many counts of this clonotype. The junction does not match germline at one end; this may be a read error. The gene calls are TRBV28 and TRBJ1-4; D gene uncertain. This CDR3 contains 10 residues. Germline V gives CDR1 MDHEN, CDR2 SYDVKM. Written as DNA, the CDR3 is TGTGCCACCAGTCGGCGGGAACTGTTTTTT. Protein: CATSRRELFF. The complete variable domain, with remaining parts taken from reference TRBV28 and TRBJ1-4, reads DVKVTQSSRYLVKRTGEKVFLECVQDMDHENMFWYRQDPGLGLRLIYFSYDVKMKEKGDIPEGYSVSREKKERFSLILESASTNQTSMYLCATSRRELFFGSGTQLSVL.

The chain links TRBV12-3 or TRBV12-4 to TRBJ2-5; 9 nucleotides match TRBD1. The CDR3 contains 14 residues. V gave up 5 bases and J gave up 5 bases; unmatched junction bases: 6. This CDR3 reads CASSQGQGWETQYF. As DNA, the CDR3 is TGTGCCAGCAGTCAAGGACAGGGGTGGGAGACCCAGTACTTC.

This clonotype came up many times. The chain uses TRBV7-2 and TRBJ2-1, with no clear D. The CDR3 consists of 12 residues. Germline V gene sequence: CDR1 SGHTA, CDR2 FQGNSA. Trimming removed 0 bases from V and 10 bases from J, with 7 bases in between. The chain's CDR3 is CASSLAFREQFF. DNA of the CDR3: TGTGCCAGCAGCTTAGCGTTCAGGGAGCAGTTCTTC.

J is TRBJ2-7 and V is TRBV7-3; D remains ambiguous. CDR3 length equals 15 residues. Looked up from germline, CDR1 is SGHTA and CDR2 is FQGTGA. V was trimmed by 1 base and J by 0 bases, leaving 10 bases between them. CDR3 sequence: CASSLRVGASYEQYF. CDR3 DNA sequence: TGTGCCAGCAGCTTAAGAGTGGGCGCCTCCTACGAGCAGTACTTC.

The sample holds one count of this clonotype. This chain joins TRBV2 and TRBJ2-1; 11 bases line up with TRBD2. CDR1 is SNHLY, CDR2 FYNNEI, per germline. Trimming took 6 bases from V and 7 from J; bases not matched to a gene: 11. The CDR3 is 16 amino acids. The DNA for the CDR3 is TGTGCCAGCAGGGACGTCCTAGCGGGAGGCCGGAATGAGCAGTTCTTC. This encodes CASRDVLAGGRNEQFF.

This clonotype was counted ten times or more. The chain is built from TRBV4-1 and TRBJ2-3; D gene uncertain. Germline CDR1 reads MGHRA; CDR2 reads YSYEKL. Trimming left V 1 base short and J 3 bases short, with 8 bases between. The CDR3 has 14 residues. The CDR3: CASSQALWTDTQYF. The CDR3 DNA is TGCGCCAGCAGCCAAGCCCTCTGGACAGATACGCAGTATTTT.

In its sample, this clonotype was seen a few times. The rearrangement links TRBV6-2 or TRBV6-3 to TRBJ1-1; the D is unclear. CDR3 size: 13 residues. The V gene lost 0 bases and the J gene lost 6 bases, with 8 bases spanning the gap. The germline V gene encodes CDR1 MNHEY and CDR2 SVGEGT. The CDR3, as DNA: TGTGCCAGCAGTTACTCTGCAGGCCCTGAAGCTTTCTTT. Protein sequence: CASSYSAGPEAFF.

This clonotype was counted many times. The rearrangement joins TRBV27 to TRBJ2-1; the match to TRBD2 covers 10 bases. This CDR3 is built from 16 residues. The J segment lost 2 bases and the V segment lost 4 bases, leaving 5 bases of the junction unmatched. In germline, CDR1 is MNHEY, CDR2 SMNVEV (reference sequence). CDR3 DNA: TGTGCCAGCAGTTCCCCGAGCGGGAGGGCCTACAATGAGCAGTTCTTC. Translation: CASSSPSGRAYNEQFF.

J is TRBJ1-1 and V is TRBV28; D remains unclear. Germline CDR1 MDHEN, CDR2 SYDVKM. This CDR3 comprises 16 residues. V dropped 5 bases and J dropped 5 bases, with 21 bases sitting between them. CDR3 bases: TGTGCCAGCAGTCTCCCCTGGAGGACGGGGAGGACTGAAGCTTTCTTT. Its protein product is CASSLPWRTGRTEAFF.

This clonotype appeared many times. This chain links TRBV7-9 with TRBJ2-5; the D is unclear. The CDR3 sequence is 13 residues long. The germline CDR1 and CDR2 sequences are SEHNR and FQNEAQ (reference sequence). V gave up 5 bases and J gave up 3 bases, with 10 bases separating them. As DNA, the CDR3 is TGTGCCAGCAGCCCCTTGCGAAAAGAGACCCAGTACTTC. Translation gives CASSPLRKETQYF.

This clonotype came up many times. The rearrangement uses TRBV28 and TRBJ2-1; 10 nucleotides agree with TRBD2. The CDR3 contains 15 residues. Germline-derived CDR1 and CDR2 are MDHEN and SYDVKM. J lost 6 bases, V lost 6 bases, and 8 bases had no gene match. In nucleotides, the CDR3 is TGTGCCAGCAGCCCTCCGGGACTAGCGTTCAATGAGCAGTTCTTC. As protein: CASSPPGLAFNEQFF.

CDR3 DNA: TGTGCCACCAGCAGATCCCCCGGGACGGCCACAGATACGCAGTATTTT. It specifies CATSRSPGTATDTQYF. The V call is TRBV15, the J call TRBJ2-3, with D perhaps given as TRBD1 or TRBD2 (5 bases each). Germline lookup yields CDR1 LNHNV and CDR2 YYDKDF (reference sequence). V was clipped by 2 bases and J by 2 bases, with 14 bases between them. The CDR3 is 16 residues long.

This clonotype was observed at least ten times. This CDR3 is CASSIAVELYEQYF. CDR3 in DNA: TGTGCCAGTAGTATAGCTGTGGAACTCTACGAGCAGTACTTC. The chain combines TRBV19 with TRBJ2-7; D not certain. Germline V lookup: CDR1 LNHDA, CDR2 SQIVND (reference sequence). CDR3 size: 14 residues. V was shortened by 1 base and J by 3 bases, with 10 bases between the two germline ends.

There are many counts of this clonotype. This chain uses TRBV4-3 with TRBJ2-4; perhaps TRBD2 as D (5 bases). Germline V CDR1 and CDR2: LGHNA, YSLEER. The CDR3 covers 13 residues. Trimming removed 5 bases from V and 8 bases from J, with 13 bases in between. CDR3 protein: CASSGLLGDIQYF. As DNA, the CDR3 is TGCGCCAGCAGCGGTCTTCTCGGGGACATTCAGTACTTC.

The chain has TRBV29-1 and TRBJ2-7, with 12 nucleotides matching TRBD1. The CDR3 extends over 16 amino acids. J was trimmed by 3 bases and V by 2 bases; bases with no gene match: 8. Germline V CDR1 and CDR2: SQVTM, ANQGSEA. The CDR3, as DNA: TGCAGCGTTGAATGGGACAGGGGGCATCTTAGCTACGAGCAGTACTTC. Translation gives CSVEWDRGHLSYEQYF.

The rearrangement links TRBV4-1 to TRBJ1-2; 7 positions match TRBD1. The ends lost 6 bases at V and 8 bases at J; junction bases unmatched: 12. Germline-derived CDR1 and CDR2 are MGHRA and YSYEKL. The CDR3 extends over 14 amino acids. CDR3 DNA sequence: TGCGCCAGCAGTCGAGGACAGGCCCTAGGGGGCTACACCTTC. The encoded protein is CASSRGQALGGYTF.

The genes are TRBV6-5 and TRBJ1-1; TRBD1 is a possible D gene (5 bases). This CDR3 is 13 amino acids long. The germline gives CDR1 MNHEY, CDR2 SVGAGI. V lost 4 bases, J lost 3 bases, and 9 bases lay in between. The CDR3 loop is CASSFDRDTEAFF. The DNA for the CDR3 is TGTGCCAGCAGTTTCGACAGAGACACTGAAGCTTTCTTT.

In this sample, this clonotype turned up many times. This sequence joins TRBV19 and TRBJ2-6; unclear D gene. This CDR3 has 14 residues. Germline V lookup: CDR1 LNHDA, CDR2 SQIVND (reference sequence). Between the trimmed V and J ends, which lost 7 bases and 0 bases, there was a span of 7 bases. Here the CDR3 DNA reads TGTGCCAGTATTGGGTCCTCTGGGGCCAACGTCCTGACTTTC. This codes for CASIGSSGANVLTF.